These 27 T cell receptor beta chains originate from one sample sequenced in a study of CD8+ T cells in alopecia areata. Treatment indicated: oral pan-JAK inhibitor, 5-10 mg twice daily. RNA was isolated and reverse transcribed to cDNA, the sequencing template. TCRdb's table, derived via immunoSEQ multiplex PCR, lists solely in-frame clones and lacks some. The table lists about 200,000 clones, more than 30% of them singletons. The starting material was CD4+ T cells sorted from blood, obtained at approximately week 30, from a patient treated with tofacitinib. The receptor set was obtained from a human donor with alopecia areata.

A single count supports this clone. The CDR3 region is CAWSVSTGGLWGNSPLHF. DNA for the CDR3: TGTGCCTGGAGTGTGTCGACAGGGGGCTTATGGGGCAATTCACCCCTCCACTTT. The V gene is TRBV30, the J gene TRBJ1-6; 10 nucleotides align to TRBD1. The germline V gene has CDR1 GTSNPN and CDR2 SVGIG (reference sequence). The CDR3 is 18 amino acids. V shed 0 bases and J 7 bases; nucleotides not matched to a gene: 12.

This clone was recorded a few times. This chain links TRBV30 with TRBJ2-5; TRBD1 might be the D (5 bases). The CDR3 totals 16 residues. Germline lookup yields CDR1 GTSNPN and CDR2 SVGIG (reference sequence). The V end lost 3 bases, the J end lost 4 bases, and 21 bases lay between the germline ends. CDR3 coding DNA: TGTGCCTGGAGGGGTTCAGGGTTGTTCGTCGGAGAGACCCAGTACTTC. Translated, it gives CAWRGSGLFVGETQYF.

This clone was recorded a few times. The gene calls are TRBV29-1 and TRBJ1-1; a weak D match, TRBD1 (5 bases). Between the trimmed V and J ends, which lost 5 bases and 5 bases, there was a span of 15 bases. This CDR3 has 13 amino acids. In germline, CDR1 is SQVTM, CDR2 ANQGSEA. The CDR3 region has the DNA TGCAGCGTTAGCCAGGGTGTTTCAACTGAAGCTTTCTTT. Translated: CSVSQGVSTEAFF.

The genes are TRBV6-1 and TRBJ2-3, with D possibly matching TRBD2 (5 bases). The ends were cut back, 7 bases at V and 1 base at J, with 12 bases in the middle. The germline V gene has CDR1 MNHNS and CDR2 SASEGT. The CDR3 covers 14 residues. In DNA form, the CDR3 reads TGTGCCAGCATCTCTAGCCTAGGCACAGATACGCAGTATTTT. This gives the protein CASISSLGTDTQYF.

In nucleotides, the CDR3 is TGTGCCTGGAGTGGGGTCTTCCAGAGCACAGATACGCAGTATTTT. This sequence encodes CAWSGVFQSTDTQYF. This chain uses TRBV30 with TRBJ2-3; D is unclear. The length of the CDR3 is 15 residues. Germline V gene lookup returns CDR1 GTSNPN and CDR2 SVGIG (reference sequence). Trimming left V 1 base short and J 0 bases short, with 11 bases between.

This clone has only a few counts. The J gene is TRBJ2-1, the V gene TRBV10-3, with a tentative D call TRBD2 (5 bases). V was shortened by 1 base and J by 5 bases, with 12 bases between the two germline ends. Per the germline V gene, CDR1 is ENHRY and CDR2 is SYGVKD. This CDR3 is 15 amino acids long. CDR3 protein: CAISEFSGLNNEQFF. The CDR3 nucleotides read TGTGCCATCAGTGAGTTCTCCGGACTCAACAATGAGCAGTTCTTC.

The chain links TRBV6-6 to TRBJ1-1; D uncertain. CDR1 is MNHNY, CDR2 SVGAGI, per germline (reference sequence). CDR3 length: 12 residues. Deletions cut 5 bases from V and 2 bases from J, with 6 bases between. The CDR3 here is CASSSQNTEAFF. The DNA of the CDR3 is TGTGCCAGCAGTAGCCAAAACACTGAAGCTTTCTTT.

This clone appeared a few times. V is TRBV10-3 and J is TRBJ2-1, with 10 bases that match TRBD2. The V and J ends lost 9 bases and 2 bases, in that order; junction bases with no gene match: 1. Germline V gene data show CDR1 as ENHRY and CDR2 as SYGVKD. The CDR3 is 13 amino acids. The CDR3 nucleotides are TGTGCCATAGGGACTAGCGCCTACAATGAGCAGTTCTTC. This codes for CAIGTSAYNEQFF.

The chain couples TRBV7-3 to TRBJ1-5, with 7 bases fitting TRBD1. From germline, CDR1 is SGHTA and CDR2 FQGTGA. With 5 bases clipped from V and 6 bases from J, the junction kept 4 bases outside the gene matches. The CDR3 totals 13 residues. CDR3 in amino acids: CASSHDRAQPQHF. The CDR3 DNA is TGTGCCAGCAGCCATGACAGGGCTCAGCCCCAGCATTTT.

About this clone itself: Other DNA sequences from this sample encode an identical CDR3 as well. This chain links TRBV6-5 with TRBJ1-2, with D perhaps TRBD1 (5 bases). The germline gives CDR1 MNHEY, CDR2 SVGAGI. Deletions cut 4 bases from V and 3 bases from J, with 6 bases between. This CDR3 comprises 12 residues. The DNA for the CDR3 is TGTGCCAGCAGTTCGGGGCACTATGGCTACACCTTC. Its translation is CASSSGHYGYTF.

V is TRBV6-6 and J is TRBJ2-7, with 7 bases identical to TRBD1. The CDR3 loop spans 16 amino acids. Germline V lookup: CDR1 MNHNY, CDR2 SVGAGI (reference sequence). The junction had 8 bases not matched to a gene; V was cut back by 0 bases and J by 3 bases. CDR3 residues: CASSYSHPGQLYEQYF. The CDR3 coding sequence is TGTGCCAGCAGTTACTCGCATCCGGGACAGCTCTACGAGCAGTACTTC.

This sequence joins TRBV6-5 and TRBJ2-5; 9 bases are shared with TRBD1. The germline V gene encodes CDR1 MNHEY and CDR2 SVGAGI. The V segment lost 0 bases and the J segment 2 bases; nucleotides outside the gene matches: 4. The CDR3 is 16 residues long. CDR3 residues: CASSYSLTGGQETQYF. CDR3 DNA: TGTGCCAGCAGTTACTCATTGACAGGGGGACAAGAGACCCAGTACTTC.

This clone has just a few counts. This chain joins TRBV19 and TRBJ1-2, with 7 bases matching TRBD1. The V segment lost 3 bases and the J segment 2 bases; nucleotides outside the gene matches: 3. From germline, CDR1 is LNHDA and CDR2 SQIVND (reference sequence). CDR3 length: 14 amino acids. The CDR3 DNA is TGTGCCAGTAGTATGTCGGGACAGAACTATGGCTACACCTTC. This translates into CASSMSGQNYGYTF.

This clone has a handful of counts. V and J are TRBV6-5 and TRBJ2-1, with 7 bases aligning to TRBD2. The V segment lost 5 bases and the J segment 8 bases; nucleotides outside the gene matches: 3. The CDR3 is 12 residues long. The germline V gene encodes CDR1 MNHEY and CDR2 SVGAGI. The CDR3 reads CASSQTSHEQFF. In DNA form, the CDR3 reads TGTGCCAGCAGTCAGACTAGCCATGAGCAGTTCTTC.

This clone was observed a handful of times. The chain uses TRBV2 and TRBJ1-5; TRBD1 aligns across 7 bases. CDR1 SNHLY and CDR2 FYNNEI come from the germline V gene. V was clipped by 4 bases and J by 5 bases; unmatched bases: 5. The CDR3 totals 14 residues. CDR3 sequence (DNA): TGTGCCAGCAGTGCGGACAGGTGGGATCAGCCCCAGCATTTT. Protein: CASSADRWDQPQHF.

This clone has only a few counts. The CDR3 DNA reads TGTGCCTGGAACGCCCAGGACAATGAGCAGTTCTTC. This translates into CAWNAQDNEQFF. The chain is built from TRBV30 and TRBJ2-1, with D unresolved. This CDR3 contains 12 residues. Germline V gene sequence: CDR1 GTSNPN, CDR2 SVGIG (reference sequence). Trimming left V 4 bases short and J 5 bases short, with 9 bases between.

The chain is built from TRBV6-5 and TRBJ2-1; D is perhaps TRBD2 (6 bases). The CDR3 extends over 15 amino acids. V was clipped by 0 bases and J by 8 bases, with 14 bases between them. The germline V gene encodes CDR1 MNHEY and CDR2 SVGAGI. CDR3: CASSYSPGVVDEQFF. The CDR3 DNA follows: TGTGCCAGCAGTTACTCGCCGGGGGTGGTAGATGAGCAGTTCTTC.

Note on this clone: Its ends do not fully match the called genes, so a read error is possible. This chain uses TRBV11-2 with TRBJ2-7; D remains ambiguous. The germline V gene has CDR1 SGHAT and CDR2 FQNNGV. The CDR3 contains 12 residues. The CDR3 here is CATSQLGYEQYF. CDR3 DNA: TGTGCCACCAGCCAGCTAGGCTACGAGCAGTACTTC. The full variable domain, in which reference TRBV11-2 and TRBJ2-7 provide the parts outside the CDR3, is EAGVAQSPRYKIIEKRQSVAFWCNPISGHATLYWYQQILGQGPKLLIQFQNNGVVDDSQLPKDRFSAERLKGVDSTLKIQPAKLEDSAVYLCATSQLGYEQYFGPGTRLTVT.

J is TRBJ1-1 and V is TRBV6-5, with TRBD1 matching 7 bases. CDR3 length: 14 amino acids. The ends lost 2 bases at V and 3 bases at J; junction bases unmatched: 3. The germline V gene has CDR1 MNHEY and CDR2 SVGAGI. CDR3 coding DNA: TGTGCCAGCAGTTACAGGGGGCAGGACACTGAAGCTTTCTTT. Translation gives CASSYRGQDTEAFF.

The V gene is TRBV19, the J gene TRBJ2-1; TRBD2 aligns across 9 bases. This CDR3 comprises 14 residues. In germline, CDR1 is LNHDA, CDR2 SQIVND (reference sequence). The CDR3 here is CASSGSGSFYEQFF. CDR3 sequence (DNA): TGTGCTTCGTCGGGTAGCGGGAGTTTCTATGAGCAGTTCTTC.

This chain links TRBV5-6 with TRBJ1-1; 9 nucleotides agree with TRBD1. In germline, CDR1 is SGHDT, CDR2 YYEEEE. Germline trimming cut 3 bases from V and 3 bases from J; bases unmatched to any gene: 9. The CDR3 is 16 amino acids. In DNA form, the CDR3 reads TGTGCCAGCAGCTCTACAGGGGGCATCTTGGACACTGAAGCTTTCTTT. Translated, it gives CASSSTGGILDTEAFF.

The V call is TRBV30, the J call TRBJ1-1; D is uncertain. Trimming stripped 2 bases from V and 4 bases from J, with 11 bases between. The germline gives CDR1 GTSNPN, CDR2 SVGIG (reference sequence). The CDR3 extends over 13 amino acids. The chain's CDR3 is CAWSKAWGTEAFF. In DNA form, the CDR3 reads TGTGCCTGGAGTAAGGCCTGGGGCACTGAAGCTTTCTTT. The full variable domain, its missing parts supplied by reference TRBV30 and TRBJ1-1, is SQTIHQWPATLVQPVGSPLSLECTVEGTSNPNLYWYRQAAGRGLQLLFYSVGIGQISSEVPQNLSASRPQDRQFILSSKKLLLSDSGFYLCAWSKAWGTEAFFGQGTRLTVV.

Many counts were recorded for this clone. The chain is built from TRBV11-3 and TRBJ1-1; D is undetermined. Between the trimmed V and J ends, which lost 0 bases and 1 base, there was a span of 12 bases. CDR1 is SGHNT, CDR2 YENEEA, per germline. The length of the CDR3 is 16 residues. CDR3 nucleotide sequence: TGTGCCAGCAGCTTAGATGGGCGAGGCGGGAACACTGAAGCTTTCTTT. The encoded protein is CASSLDGRGGNTEAFF.

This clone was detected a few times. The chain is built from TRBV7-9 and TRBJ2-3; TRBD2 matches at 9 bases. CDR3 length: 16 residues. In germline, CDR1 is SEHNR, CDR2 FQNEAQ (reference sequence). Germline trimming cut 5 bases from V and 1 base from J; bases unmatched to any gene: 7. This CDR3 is CASSRLAAGRTDTQYF. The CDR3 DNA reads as TGTGCCAGCAGCCGACTAGCGGCAGGTCGCACAGATACGCAGTATTTT.

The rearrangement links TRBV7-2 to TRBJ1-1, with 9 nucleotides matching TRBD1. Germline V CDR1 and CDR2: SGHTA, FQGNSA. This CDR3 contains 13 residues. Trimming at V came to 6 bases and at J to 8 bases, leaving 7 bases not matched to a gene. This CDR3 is CASSLRQGGEAFF. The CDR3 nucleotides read TGTGCCAGCAGTCTTAGACAGGGGGGCGAAGCTTTCTTT.

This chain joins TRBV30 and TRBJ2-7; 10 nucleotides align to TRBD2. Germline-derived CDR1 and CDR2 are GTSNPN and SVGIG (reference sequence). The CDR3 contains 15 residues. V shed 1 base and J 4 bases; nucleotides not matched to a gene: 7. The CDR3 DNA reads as TGTGCCTGGAGTGGGATAGCGGGAGGAAATTACGAGCAGTACTTC. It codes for CAWSGIAGGNYEQYF.

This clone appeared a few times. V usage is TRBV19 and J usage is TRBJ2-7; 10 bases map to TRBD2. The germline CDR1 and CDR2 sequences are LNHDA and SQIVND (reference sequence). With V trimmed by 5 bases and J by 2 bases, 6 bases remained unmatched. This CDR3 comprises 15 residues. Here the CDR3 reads CASSVGTSATYEQYF. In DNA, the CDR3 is TGTGCCAGTAGTGTCGGGACTAGCGCTACCTACGAGCAGTACTTC. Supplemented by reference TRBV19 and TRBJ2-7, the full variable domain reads DGGITQSPKYLFRKEGQNVTLSCEQNLNHDAMYWYRQDPGQGLRLIYYSQIVNDFQKGDIAEGYSVSREKKESFPLTVTSAQKNPTAFYLCASSVGTSATYEQYFGPGTRLTVT.